What follows are 23 T cell receptor beta chains derived from one specimen sequenced in a study of cytomegalovirus exposure and HLA in healthy donors. The PCR used 60 Vbeta and 13 Jbeta primers. Measured with immunoSEQ multiplex PCR; TCRdb has only the in-frame clones, and not every one. The profile shows about 150,000 clones, 77% of them singletons. Sample: PBMCs. Receptors were obtained from a woman aged 25 to 39 in good health and CMV-seropositive.

The J gene is TRBJ2-1, the V gene TRBV13; possibly TRBD2 for D (7 bases). The germline V gene has CDR1 PRHDT and CDR2 FYEKMQ (reference sequence). The CDR3 sequence is 15 residues long. Between the trimmed V and J ends, which lost 5 bases and 3 bases, there was a span of 14 bases. CDR3 nucleotides: TGTGCCAGCAGCCTGGGGGGGCAGGGCTACAATGAGCAGTTCTTC. Protein sequence: CASSLGGQGYNEQFF.

The V call is TRBV7-2, the J call TRBJ2-5; 8 bases map to TRBD2. After removal of 2 bases from V and 14 bases from J, the junction contained 10 bases not matched to a gene. CDR3 length: 13 amino acids. Germline-derived CDR1 and CDR2 are SGHTA and FQGNSA. This chain's CDR3 is CASSLIAGGQFYF. CDR3 DNA: TGTGCCAGCAGCTTAATTGCGGGAGGTCAGTTCTACTTC.

The chain employs TRBV28 and TRBJ1-1; 10 bases map to TRBD1. Germline trimming cut 5 bases from V and 5 bases from J; bases unmatched to any gene: 5. The CDR3 spans 14 residues. The V gene's germline CDR1 is MDHEN and CDR2 SYDVKM. The CDR3 spells CASSPGQGRTEAFF. In DNA, the CDR3 is TGTGCCAGCAGTCCGGGACAGGGGAGGACTGAAGCTTTCTTT.

This clone was detected only a few times. The V gene is TRBV6-6, the J gene TRBJ2-1; unclear D gene. The CDR3 is 15 residues long. Germline CDR1 MNHNY, CDR2 SVGAGI (reference sequence). V was pared by 8 bases and J by 4 bases, with 18 bases between. CDR3 residues: CASLGPTEFYNEQFF. CDR3 nucleotides: TGTGCCAGCCTTGGTCCCACTGAGTTTTACAATGAGCAGTTCTTC.

The chain carries TRBV6-1 and TRBJ2-5; D perhaps matches TRBD1 (5 bases). V was clipped by 7 bases and J by 4 bases, with 16 bases between them. From germline, CDR1 is MNHNS and CDR2 SASEGT. CDR3 size: 14 residues. The CDR3 DNA reads TGTGCCAGCACTCGAGGCAGGGTTGGAGAGACCCAGTACTTC. Protein: CASTRGRVGETQYF.

This clone has only one observation. The rearrangement uses TRBV5-1 and TRBJ1-5, with D perhaps matching TRBD1 (6 bases). The germline gives CDR1 SGHRS, CDR2 YFSETQ. This CDR3 contains 16 residues. The V end was cut by 0 bases, the J end by 7 bases, with 17 bases between. For the CDR3, the DNA is TGCGCCAGCAGCTTGGCGGGTTCGACAGGTATCCAGCCCCAGCATTTT. It is translated as CASSLAGSTGIQPQHF.

The chain carries TRBV19 and TRBJ2-1; D is perhaps TRBD2 (5 bases). V lost 5 bases and J 0 bases, leaving 17 bases between the germline ends. Germline CDR1 is LNHDA and CDR2 is SQIVND (reference sequence). The CDR3 sequence is 17 residues long. The CDR3 DNA follows: TGTGCCAGTAGTCGGGCCCCTAGCCTGAGCTCCTACAATGAGCAGTTCTTC. It translates to CASSRAPSLSSYNEQFF. Drawing the rest from reference TRBV19 and TRBJ2-1, the complete variable domain is DGGITQSPKYLFRKEGQNVTLSCEQNLNHDAMYWYRQDPGQGLRLIYYSQIVNDFQKGDIAEGYSVSREKKESFPLTVTSAQKNPTAFYLCASSRAPSLSSYNEQFFGPGTRLTVL.

This rearrangement joins TRBV5-1 to TRBJ2-5; 8 bases agree with TRBD2. CDR1 SGHRS and CDR2 YFSETQ come from the germline V gene. The CDR3 runs 15 residues. After removal of 0 bases from V and 5 bases from J, the junction contained 6 bases not matched to a gene. The chain's CDR3 is CASSLEGGTSETQYF. CDR3 in DNA: TGCGCCAGCAGCTTGGAAGGGGGGACTAGTGAGACCCAGTACTTC. The full variable domain, rest sourced from reference TRBV5-1 and TRBJ2-5, is KAGVTQTPRYLIKTRGQQVTLSCSPISGHRSVSWYQQTPGQGLQFLFEYFSETQRNKGNFPGRFSGRQFSNSRSEMNVSTLELGDSALYLCASSLEGGTSETQYFGPGTRLLVL.

V is TRBV2 and J is TRBJ1-3, with a possible D match to TRBD1 (6 bases). The CDR3 contains 14 residues. Trimming shortened V by 7 bases and J by 2 bases, and 12 bases separated the two germline ends. CDR1 is SNHLY and CDR2 is FYNNEI in the germline V gene. The DNA for the CDR3 is TGTGCCAGCAACGCCAGGGACACTGGAAACACCATATATTTT. Protein: CASNARDTGNTIYF. The whole variable domain, filled in from reference TRBV2 and TRBJ1-3, reads EPEVTQTPSHQVTQMGQEVILRCVPISNHLYFYWYRQILGQKVEFLVSFYNNEISEKSEIFDDQFSVERPDGSNFTLKIRSTKLEDSAMYFCASNARDTGNTIYFGEGSWLTVV.

This chain connects TRBV4-1 to TRBJ1-5, with D hard to call. The CDR3 is made up of 13 amino acids. Germline CDR1 and CDR2: MGHRA and YSYEKL. The germline V and J ends were trimmed by 4 bases and 3 bases, with 7 bases remaining between them. In DNA form, the CDR3 reads TGCGCCAGCAGCCCGGAGAACAATCAGCCCCAGCATTTT. It codes for CASSPENNQPQHF.

This chain connects TRBV13 to TRBJ2-1; a possible D gene is TRBD2 (6 bases). V lost 5 bases and J 0 bases, leaving 17 bases between the germline ends. The CDR3 covers 17 residues. CDR1 and CDR2 (germline): PRHDT, FYEKMQ (reference sequence). CDR3: CASSHSGGVGSYNEQFF. The CDR3, as DNA: TGTGCCAGCAGCCACTCCGGGGGAGTGGGCTCCTACAATGAGCAGTTCTTC. The complete variable domain, with remaining parts taken from reference TRBV13 and TRBJ2-1, reads AAGVIQSPRHLIKEKRETATLKCYPIPRHDTVYWYQQGPGQDPQFLISFYEKMQSDKGSIPDRFSAQQFSDYHSELNMSSLELGDSALYFCASSHSGGVGSYNEQFFGPGTRLTVL.

V gene TRBV5-1 combines with J gene TRBJ2-7; 8 bases are a match to TRBD2. Germline loops: CDR1 SGHRS, CDR2 YFSETQ. The CDR3 length is 16 residues. Trimming removed 5 bases from V and 2 bases from J; junction bases left unmatched: 12. CDR3 DNA: TGCGCCAGCAGGACGGGGGGGACCGCCGGGACCTACGAGCAGTACTTC. Encoded protein: CASRTGGTAGTYEQYF.

The V gene is TRBV6-1, the J gene TRBJ2-7; D perhaps matches TRBD1 (6 bases). Trimming took off 1 base at V and 3 bases at J, with 13 bases between the two ends. The V gene's germline CDR1 is MNHNS and CDR2 SASEGT. This CDR3 region has 15 residues. CDR3 nucleotide sequence: TGTGCCAGCAGTGAAGTTGGGGACACTAACTACGAGCAGTACTTC. The encoded protein is CASSEVGDTNYEQYF.

The chain links TRBV21-1 to TRBJ2-1; the table gives TRBD2 as D, unverified against the DNA. TRBV21-1 is a pseudogene locus. The CDR3 extends over 17 amino acids. CDR3 nucleotides: TGTGCCAGCAGCAACGATGAGCTAGCGGGGTTCTACAATGAGCAGTTCTTC. It encodes CASSNDELAGFYNEQFF.

This rearrangement joins TRBV19 to TRBJ1-5; 10 bases are a match to TRBD1. CDR1 and CDR2 (germline): LNHDA, SQIVND (reference sequence). The CDR3 totals 15 residues. Germline trimming cut 3 bases from V and 7 bases from J; bases unmatched to any gene: 6. The DNA for the CDR3 is TGTGCCAGTAGTATCGGACAGGGGGTTGGACAGCCCCAGCATTTT. Translation gives CASSIGQGVGQPQHF.

CDR3 in amino acids: CAWSVGGAGGPDAHEQYF. CDR3 DNA sequence: TGTGCCTGGAGTGTAGGCGGCGCGGGAGGGCCGGACGCCCACGAGCAGTACTTC. The chain has TRBV30 and TRBJ2-7; 9 bases match TRBD2. The CDR3 sequence is 18 residues long. V lost 0 bases, J lost 5 bases, and 17 bases stayed unmatched. Germline loops: CDR1 GTSNPN, CDR2 SVGIG (reference sequence).

This clone was seen once. The chain employs TRBV6-4 and TRBJ1-1; 9 nucleotides line up with TRBD1. J lost 3 bases, V lost 6 bases, and 2 bases had no gene match. The CDR3 has 13 residues. Germline V lookup: CDR1 MRHNA, CDR2 SNTAGT. The CDR3 sequence is CASRQGAYTEAFF. The DNA of the CDR3 is TGTGCCAGCAGACAGGGGGCCTACACTGAAGCTTTCTTT.

The chain links TRBV5-1 to TRBJ1-2, with TRBD1 matching over 8 bases. CDR3 length: 13 amino acids. V shed 0 bases and J 8 bases; nucleotides not matched to a gene: 3. CDR1 and CDR2 (germline): SGHRS, YFSETQ. The CDR3 DNA follows: TGCGCCAGCAGCTTGGCGGACAGGGACGGCTACACCTTC. It is translated as CASSLADRDGYTF.

In its sample, this clone was seen once. The chain recombines TRBV27 with TRBJ2-7, with TRBD1 matching over 7 bases. Per the germline V gene, CDR1 is MNHEY and CDR2 is SMNVEV (reference sequence). The V segment lost 5 bases and the J segment 3 bases; nucleotides outside the gene matches: 7. The CDR3 is 14 amino acids. The DNA for the CDR3 is TGTGCCAGCAGTCCACGGGACAGAAACTACGAGCAGTACTTC. This translates into CASSPRDRNYEQYF.

The chain links TRBV30 to TRBJ1-1, with 9 bases fitting TRBD1. CDR1 is GTSNPN, CDR2 SVGIG, per germline (reference sequence). There are 15 residues in the CDR3. J lost 3 bases, V lost 0 bases, and 5 bases had no gene match. CDR3 sequence: CAWSVARQGDTEAFF. DNA of the CDR3: TGTGCCTGGAGTGTAGCCCGACAGGGGGACACTGAAGCTTTCTTT.

The CDR3 DNA reads as TGTGCCAGCAGCGGTGGACAGGGGGACTATGGCTACACCTTC. Translated: CASSGGQGDYGYTF. The chain combines TRBV7-3 with TRBJ1-2, with 10 bases that match TRBD1. This CDR3 region has 14 residues. Germline-derived CDR1 and CDR2 are SGHTA and FQGTGA. The V gene end was trimmed by 5 bases and the J gene end by 3 bases; junction bases not matched to a gene: 3.

This clone was seen a few times. The V gene is TRBV27, the J gene TRBJ2-7, with 11 bases lining up with TRBD1. Germline CDR1 is MNHEY and CDR2 is SMNVEV (reference sequence). V trimming: 6 bases; J trimming: 3 bases; junction bases outside the gene matches: 10. The CDR3 is 16 amino acids. CDR3 coding DNA: TGTGCCAGCAGCCCCACGGCGGGGACAGGGGGCTACGAGCAGTACTTC. Encoded protein: CASSPTAGTGGYEQYF.

This clone came up once. CDR3 amino acids: CASSQDVAATNEKLFF. The CDR3 DNA follows: TGCGCCAGCAGCCAAGATGTGGCCGCAACTAATGAAAAACTGTTTTTT. V usage is TRBV4-1 and J usage is TRBJ1-4, with D unclear. Germline-derived CDR1 and CDR2 are MGHRA and YSYEKL. The CDR3 covers 16 residues. Between the trimmed V and J ends, which lost 0 bases and 0 bases, there was a span of 8 bases.